This T cell receptor beta chain was sequenced in a study of shared clonotypes between healthy human individuals (TCRdb year 2020). Broadly, across the study: A couple of women and a few men aged 18 to 49 years were included in the cohort. For each donor, three plates each were used for CD4 naive and CD4 memory, two plates were used for CD8 naive, and one plate was used for CD8 memory. The study deeply sequenced blood TCR repertoires of 5 or 6 healthy adults to estimate repertoire size and the extent of clonotype sharing between individuals. To increase sequencing depth and limit assay-specific biases, different laboratories used diverse techniques to prepare libraries and sequence TCR repertoires. Between about 0.85 and 10 billion PBMCs per donor were obtained by leukapheresis.

As for this clone: There is no known antigen for this receptor. Base qualities are not provided; no much larger clone lies one nucleotide away.

Using the deep immunoSEQ assay, multiplex PCR amplified TCR CDR3 regions from genomic DNA. For each cell subset, the extracted genomic DNA was distributed evenly across all wells of several immunoSEQ 96-well plates, and each plate served as one replicate. For sorted subsets, each replicate PCR was loaded with 200 ng genomic DNA, equivalent to some 27,000 T cell genomes. Purified libraries were measured with a Qubit 3.0 fluorometer, size-checked on a Bioanalyzer 2100, and measured again with the KAPA Library Quantification kit. Every immunoSEQ 96-well plate was sequenced on a separate single-read 150-cycle Illumina NextSeq 550 flow cell. The source study handled its data this way. The immunoSEQ output contained only junctional sequences without quality scores, so filtering could not match that applied to full-length reads. Sequences were annotated with PyIR, a Python wrapper for IgBLAST v1.9, using IMGT germline references to assign V/J genes and CDR3. Any read was removed if the V/J assignment was weak (E-value above 1e-6), the CDR3 was missing, or the read contained stop codons, out-of-frame junctions, or ambiguous translated residues. V3J clonotypes were defined as sequences sharing the same inferred V gene, J gene, and CDR3 amino acid sequence. Percentage overlap between repertoires was calculated by dividing the number of shared unique clonotypes by the size of the smaller repertoire. Repertoire richness was assessed with RTK rarefaction, the Chao1 estimator, and Recon v2.1 estimates of unobserved clonotypes. Generation probabilities for all TCRbeta clonotypes obtained by the gDNA method from a few donors were computed using OLGA. TCRdb carries this immuneACCESS record with in-frame sequences only. Its versions omit some clonotypes, under half of them owing to an unresolved V gene in the studies checked, with the rest unexplained. The DNA was the basis for D and trimming; V, J and clone size are from that table. The sample table shows approximately 600,000 clones, and approximately 95% are seen once. About 0.11% of the sample is in the top ten clones.

CD8 naive samples were CD45RO-negative cells positively selected for CCR7, giving a CD45RA+CCR7+ population that excluded TemRA cells. The donors were healthy, HIV-negative adults who had no recently reported acute infections or vaccinations. Every donor was a Caucasian adult residing in Nashville, Tennessee, USA. After blood collection by leukapheresis, PBMCs were isolated using Ficoll-Histopaque density gradient centrifugation and then cryopreserved in the vapor phase of liquid nitrogen. Analytical flow cytometry was used to check the purity and quantity of every magnetically sorted T cell population. Each sorted fraction had its genomic DNA isolated and then quantified by UV absorbance on a Nanodrop 2000c. Here is what the overall study found, with its caveats: Sampling was restricted to blood, and TCR repertoires in tissues likely differ from the TCR repertoires found in blood. Compared with non-shared clonotypes, clonotypes shared by all four sorted-subset donors had higher generation probabilities. Naive subsets generally had larger estimated clonotype richness than memory subsets. Pairwise subsampling indicated that sequencing depth was expected to affect the degree of clonotype sharing among donors. Rarefaction of sorted-subset datasets indicated incomplete sequencing despite the large sequencing depth. Sharing across a few donors was observed for roughly 5% of naive CD4, over 3% of naive CD8, 2% to 2.5% of memory CD4, and about 0.4% of memory CD8 clonotypes. Because the study included a small number of donors, the genetic and exposure-history diversity represented was limited.

The CDR1 and CDR2 encoded by the germline V gene are SGHVS and FQNEAQ. Trimming removed 7 bases from V and 4 bases from J, leaving 22 bases between the germline ends. The cysteine opens and the phenylalanine closes a CDR3 of 16 amino acids. Only the CDR3 region is kept as DNA, spanning 48 bases read in frame from base 1. The specimen sequenced was naive CD8+ T cells sorted from blood. The cell subset or site label corresponds to: CD45RA+CCR7+. The clonotype originates from a woman aged 30 to 39 in good health. This chain joins TRBV7-8 to TRBJ2-5, with the D segment identity uncertain. The CDR3 is CASTPITVPGTETQYF. At the DNA level, the sequence is TGTGCCAGCACCCCTATCACTGTTCCGGGTACAGAGACCCAGTACTTC.